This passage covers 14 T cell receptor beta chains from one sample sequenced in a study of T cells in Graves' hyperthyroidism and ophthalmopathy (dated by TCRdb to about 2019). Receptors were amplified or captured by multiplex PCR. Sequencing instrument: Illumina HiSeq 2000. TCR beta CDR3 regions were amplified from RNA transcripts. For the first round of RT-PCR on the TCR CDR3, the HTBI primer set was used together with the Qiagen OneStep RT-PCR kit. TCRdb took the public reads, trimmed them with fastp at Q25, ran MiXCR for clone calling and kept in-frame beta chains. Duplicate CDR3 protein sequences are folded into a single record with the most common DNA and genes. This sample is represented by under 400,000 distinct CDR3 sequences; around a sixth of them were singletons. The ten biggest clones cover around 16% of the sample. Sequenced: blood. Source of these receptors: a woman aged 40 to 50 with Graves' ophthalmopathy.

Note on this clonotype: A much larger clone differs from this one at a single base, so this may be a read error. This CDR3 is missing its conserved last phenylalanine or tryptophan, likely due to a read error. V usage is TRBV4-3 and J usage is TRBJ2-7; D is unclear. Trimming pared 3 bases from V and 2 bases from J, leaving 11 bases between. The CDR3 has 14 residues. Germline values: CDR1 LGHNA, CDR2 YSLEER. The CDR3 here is CASSHGNRTYEQYL. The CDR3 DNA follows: TGCGCCAGCAGCCATGGGAACAGAACCTACGAGCAGTACCTC.

CDR3 bases: TGTGCCAGCAGTGAATTGGCAGGGGGTCTGAACACTGAAGCTTTCTTT. This sequence encodes CASSELAGGLNTEAFF. The chain is built from TRBV25-1 and TRBJ1-1; 7 bases align to TRBD1. The CDR3 runs to 16 residues. The junction had 5 bases not matched to a gene; V was cut back by 1 base and J by 0 bases. Germline V gene sequence: CDR1 MGHDK, CDR2 SYGVNS. The entire variable domain, with the rest obtained from reference TRBV25-1 and TRBJ1-1, is as follows: EADIYQTPRYLVIGTGKKITLECSQTMGHDKMYWYQQDPGMELHLIHYSYGVNSTEKGDLSSESTVSRIRTEHFPLTLESARPSHTSQYLCASSELAGGLNTEAFFGQGTRLTVV.

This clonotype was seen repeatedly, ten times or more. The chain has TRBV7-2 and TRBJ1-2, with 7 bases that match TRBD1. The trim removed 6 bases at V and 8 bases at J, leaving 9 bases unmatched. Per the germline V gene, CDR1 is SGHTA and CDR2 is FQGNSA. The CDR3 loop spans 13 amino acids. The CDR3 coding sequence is TGTGCCAGCAGACAGGGACAGTGGCGGGGCTACACCTTC. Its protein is CASRQGQWRGYTF.

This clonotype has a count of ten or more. The CDR3 here is CASSLFGLNSGANVLTF. CDR3 sequence (DNA): TGTGCCAGCAGTTTATTCGGGTTGAACTCTGGGGCCAACGTCCTGACTTTC. The V call is TRBV28, the J call TRBJ2-6; D remains ambiguous. This CDR3 comprises 17 residues. V lost 1 base to trimming and J lost 0 bases, with 10 bases between them. Germline CDR1 and CDR2: MDHEN and SYDVKM.

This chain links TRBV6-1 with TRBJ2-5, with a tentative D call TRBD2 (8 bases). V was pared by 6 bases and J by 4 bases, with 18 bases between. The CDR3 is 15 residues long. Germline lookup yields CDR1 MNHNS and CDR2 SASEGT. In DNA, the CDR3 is TGTGCCAGCAGGGGAGCGGGAGCAGGGGGAGAGACCCAGTACTTC. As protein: CASRGAGAGGETQYF.

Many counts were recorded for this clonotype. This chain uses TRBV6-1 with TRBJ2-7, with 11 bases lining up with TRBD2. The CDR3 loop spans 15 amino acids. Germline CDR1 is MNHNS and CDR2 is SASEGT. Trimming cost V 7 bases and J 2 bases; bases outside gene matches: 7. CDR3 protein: CASNRELAGAYEQYF. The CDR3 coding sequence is TGTGCCAGCAATCGAGAACTAGCGGGGGCCTACGAGCAGTACTTC.

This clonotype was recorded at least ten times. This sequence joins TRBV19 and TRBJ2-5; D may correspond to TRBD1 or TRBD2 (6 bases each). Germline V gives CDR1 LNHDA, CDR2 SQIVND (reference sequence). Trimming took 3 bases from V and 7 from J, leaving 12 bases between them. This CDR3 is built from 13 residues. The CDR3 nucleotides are TGTGCCAGTAGTATCGGGGGCTTTACGACCCAGTACTTC. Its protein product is CASSIGGFTTQYF.

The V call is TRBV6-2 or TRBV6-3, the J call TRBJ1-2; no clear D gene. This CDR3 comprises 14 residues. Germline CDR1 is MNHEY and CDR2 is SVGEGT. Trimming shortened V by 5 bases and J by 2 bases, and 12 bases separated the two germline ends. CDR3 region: CASSDRPGNYGYTF. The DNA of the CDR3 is TGTGCCAGCAGTGATAGACCCGGGAACTATGGCTACACCTTC.

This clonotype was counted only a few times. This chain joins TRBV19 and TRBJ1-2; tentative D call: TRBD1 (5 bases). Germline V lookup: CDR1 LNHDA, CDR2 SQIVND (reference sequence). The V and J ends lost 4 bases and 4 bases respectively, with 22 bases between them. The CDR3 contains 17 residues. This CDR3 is CASSTDRGLPGSYGYTF. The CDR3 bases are TGTGCCAGTAGTACCGACCGGGGACTTCCGGGCAGCTATGGCTACACCTTC. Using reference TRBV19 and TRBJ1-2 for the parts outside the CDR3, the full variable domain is DGGITQSPKYLFRKEGQNVTLSCEQNLNHDAMYWYRQDPGQGLRLIYYSQIVNDFQKGDIAEGYSVSREKKESFPLTVTSAQKNPTAFYLCASSTDRGLPGSYGYTFGSGTRLTVV.

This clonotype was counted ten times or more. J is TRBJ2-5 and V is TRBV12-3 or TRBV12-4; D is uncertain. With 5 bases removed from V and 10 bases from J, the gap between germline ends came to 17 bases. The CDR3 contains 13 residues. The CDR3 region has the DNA TGTGCCAGCAGTCGGCCTTATAGACGAAGCCAGTACTTC. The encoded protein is CASSRPYRRSQYF.

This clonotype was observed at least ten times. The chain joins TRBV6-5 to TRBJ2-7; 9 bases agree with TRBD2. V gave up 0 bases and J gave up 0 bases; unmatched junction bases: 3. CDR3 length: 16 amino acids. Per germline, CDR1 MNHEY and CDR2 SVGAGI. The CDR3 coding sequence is TGTGCCAGCAGTTACTCTGGACTAGCGACCTCCTACGAGCAGTACTTC. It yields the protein CASSYSGLATSYEQYF.

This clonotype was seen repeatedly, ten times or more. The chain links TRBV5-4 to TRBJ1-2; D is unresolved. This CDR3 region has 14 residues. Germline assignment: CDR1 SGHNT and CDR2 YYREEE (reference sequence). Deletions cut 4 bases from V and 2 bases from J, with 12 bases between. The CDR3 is CASSRLQTNYGYTF. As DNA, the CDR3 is TGTGCCAGCAGCCGACTACAAACGAACTATGGCTACACCTTC.

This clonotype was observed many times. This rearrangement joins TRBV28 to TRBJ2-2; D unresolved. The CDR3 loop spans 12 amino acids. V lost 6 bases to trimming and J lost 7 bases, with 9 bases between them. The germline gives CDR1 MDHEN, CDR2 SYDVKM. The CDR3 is CASSSPGGELFF. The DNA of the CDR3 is TGTGCCAGCAGCTCCCCGGGCGGGGAGCTGTTTTTT.

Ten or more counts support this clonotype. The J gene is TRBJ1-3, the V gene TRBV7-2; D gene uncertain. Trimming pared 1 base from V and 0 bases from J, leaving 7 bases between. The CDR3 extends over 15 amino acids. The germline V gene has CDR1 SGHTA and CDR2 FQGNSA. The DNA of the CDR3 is TGTGCCAGCAGCTTAGGGCACGGCTCTGGAAACACCATATATTTT. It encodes CASSLGHGSGNTIYF. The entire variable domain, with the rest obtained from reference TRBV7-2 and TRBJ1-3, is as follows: GAGVSQSPSNKVTEKGKDVELRCDPISGHTALYWYRQSLGQGLEFLIYFQGNSAPDKSGLPSDRFSAERTGGSVSTLTIQRTQQEDSAVYLCASSLGHGSGNTIYFGEGSWLTVV.